The following is a TCR beta chain sequence with its context. At the DNA level, this CDR3 is encoded by other sequences in the same sample as well. Produced via immunoSEQ multiplex PCR; TCRdb's table is partial and in-frame only. The table shows approximately 37,000 clones, with under 85% occurring only once. The data originate from a study of OX40 agonist ivuxolimab in advanced cancers. CDR1 is SGDLS and CDR2 is YYNGEE in the germline V gene. The CDR3 sequence is 17 residues long. V gave up 0 bases and J gave up 0 bases; unmatched junction bases: 3. This clonotype originated in an adult with an advanced solid tumor such as melanoma, head and neck, liver or kidney cancer. J is TRBJ2-2 and V is TRBV9; 9 positions match TRBD1. The sample here was CD4+ or CD8+ T cells sorted from blood, taken in a trial of the OX40 agonist ivuxolimab. The CDR3 region is CASSVVGTGSNTGELFF. The CDR3 region has the DNA TGTGCCAGCAGCGTAGTTGGGACAGGGTCGAACACCGGGGAGCTGTTTTTT.